This T cell receptor beta chain was captured in a study of T-cell memory formation after mild COVID-19. This clonotype turned up a few times. This CDR3 spans 15 amino acids. V lost 1 base and J lost 4, with 13 bases in between. Germline CDR1 and CDR2: SEHNR and FQNEAQ (reference sequence). MiXCR, applied by TCRdb to the 5' RACE reads, yields one record per CDR3 protein. This table has around 370,000 distinct CDR3 sequences, roughly 21% appearing once. This rearrangement joins TRBV7-9 to TRBJ2-5, with D possibly being TRBD2 (6 bases). The sequencing sample was made of PBMCs or a T cell subset sorted from them (not recorded which). The sequence was collected from an adult woman who had mild COVID-19 (a few samples of this study predate the infection). Cell type and time point are not known. The CDR3, as DNA: TGTGCCAGCAGCTTAGGGGGAACGGAGGGAGAGACCCAGTACTTC. This encodes CASSLGGTEGETQYF.